Many counts were recorded for the clone carrying this T cell receptor beta chain. Its specificity is unknown. This entry belongs to a study of T cells in Graves' hyperthyroidism and ophthalmopathy. Study overall: Before any treatment, at initial diagnosis, peripheral blood was collected.

TCR beta CDR3 sequences were amplified from RNA transcripts. The TCR CDR3 first-round RT-PCR relied on the HTBI primer set. TCRdb recomputed calls from the multiplex PCR reads with MiXCR, one row per CDR3 protein. The sample has 250,000 or so distinct CDR3 sequences, about 15% seen once. At first hyperthyroidism diagnosis, before any ophthalmopathy symptoms, the blood sample was collected. Study findings and constraints: Ophthalmopathy, which appeared later, was predicted by the model a median roughly 6.4 months before onset.

The sequence was collected from a woman aged 45 to 65 with Graves' hyperthyroidism that later progressed to Graves' ophthalmopathy. Sequencing was carried out using blood.

In DNA form, the CDR3 reads TGTGCCAGCAGTCCGGGACACTTCAGCTCCTACAATGAGCAGTTCTTC. This codes for CASSPGHFSSYNEQFF. The V gene is TRBV28, the J gene TRBJ2-1; D is perhaps TRBD1 (6 bases). The CDR3 consists of 16 residues. Germline CDR1 reads MDHEN; CDR2 reads SYDVKM. The V end lost 5 bases, the J end lost 0 bases, and 14 bases lay between the germline ends.